This T cell receptor (beta chain) emerged from a study of cytomegalovirus exposure and HLA in healthy donors. Study-level points and caveats: There were reportedly fewer N-insertions in an Asian-associated ancestry cluster than the roughly 670-donor mean, in a later analysis. Later genetic work tied a missense DCLRE1C variant to beta-chain V and J trimming.

With respect to this clone: Antigen: not known.

This donor lacks a recorded CMV serostatus. CDR3 size: 15 residues. CDR1 and CDR2 from the germline V gene are MNHEY and SMNVEV (reference sequence). Trimming at V came to 5 bases and at J to 4 bases, leaving 3 bases not matched to a gene. PCR employed 60 Vbeta and 13 Jbeta primers. As processed by the authors: There were around 80 million unique TCR beta chains by a later count, and some 12 million of them were shared. Some clones are missing from TCRdb's copy, which holds only in-frame ones; the method was immunoSEQ multiplex PCR. That table furnishes V, J and clone size, whereas the DNA furnished D and trimming. The sample shows more than 100,000 clones, 77% of them seen only once.

The sequence derives from a human donor in good health. The J gene is TRBJ2-3, the V gene TRBV27; 13 bases agree with TRBD2. Input material: PBMCs. For the CDR3, the DNA is TGTGCCAGCAGTCACGGACTAGCGGGAGCAGATACGCAGTATTTT. Encoded protein: CASSHGLAGADTQYF.